The 19 T cell receptor beta chains below come from one sample, sequenced in a study of blood T cells in healthy people across ages. With a J-beta primer mix and a sample-barcoded 5' primer, a second PCR ran roughly 6 to 11 cycles. Using its own MiXCR run on the 5' RACE reads, TCRdb lists one record per CDR3 protein. The repertoire holds 1.5 million or so distinct CDR3 sequences, with around 39% as singletons. The specimen sequenced was blood. The receptors were gathered from a young woman in good health.

The chain couples TRBV7-9 to TRBJ2-3; D is possibly TRBD1 or TRBD2 (5 bases each). The CDR3 runs to 15 residues. The V end was cut by 2 bases, the J end by 6 bases, with 15 bases between. Germline loops: CDR1 SEHNR, CDR2 FQNEAQ (reference sequence). The CDR3: CASSLTGRPWDTQYF. The CDR3 nucleotides read TGTGCCAGCAGCTTAACGGGGCGTCCATGGGATACGCAGTATTTT.

V is TRBV10-3 and J is TRBJ1-2; TRBD1 agrees at 8 bases. Germline V gene data show CDR1 as ENHRY and CDR2 as SYGVKD. This CDR3 is 15 amino acids long. The ends lost 2 bases at V and 2 bases at J; junction bases unmatched: 4. CDR3 DNA sequence: TGTGCCATCAGTGAGCATGCAGGGGGCAACTATGGCTACACCTTC. Protein product: CAISEHAGGNYGYTF.

The chain recombines TRBV5-1 with TRBJ1-2; no reliable D call. Germline CDR1 SGHRS, CDR2 YFSETQ. This CDR3 spans 15 amino acids. The germline V and J ends were trimmed by 4 bases and 3 bases, with 16 bases remaining between them. DNA of the CDR3: TGCGCCAGCAGCATCCAGGCGGGGTCGGACTATGGCTACACCTTC. Its translation: CASSIQAGSDYGYTF.

The chain employs TRBV11-3 and TRBJ2-6, with no clear D. The V end was cut by 0 bases, the J end by 0 bases, with 6 bases between. This CDR3 region has 16 residues. Germline-derived CDR1 and CDR2 are SGHNT and YENEEA. CDR3 DNA: TGTGCCAGCAGCTTAGATGGGGACTCTGGGGCCAACGTCCTGACTTTC. Protein product: CASSLDGDSGANVLTF. The entire variable domain, with the rest obtained from reference TRBV11-3 and TRBJ2-6, is as follows: EAGVVQSPRYKIIEKKQPVAFWCNPISGHNTLYWYLQNLGQGPELLIRYENEEAVDDSQLPKDRFSAERLKGVDSTLKIQPAELGDSAVYLCASSLDGDSGANVLTFGAGSRLTVL.

This rearrangement joins TRBV27 to TRBJ2-5; TRBD1 matches 7 bases. With V trimmed by 10 bases and J by 1 base, 3 bases remained unmatched. This CDR3 has 12 amino acids. Germline V lookup: CDR1 MNHEY, CDR2 SMNVEV (reference sequence). The CDR3: CATRGFQETQYF. CDR3 coding DNA: TGTGCCACCAGGGGGTTCCAAGAGACCCAGTACTTC.

This clonotype was seen repeatedly, ten times or more. The chain has TRBV4-1 and TRBJ2-7; unclear D gene. The CDR3 is 12 amino acids. The germline V and J ends were trimmed by 1 base and 6 bases, with 7 bases remaining between them. CDR1 and CDR2 from the germline V gene are MGHRA and YSYEKL. This CDR3 is CASSQGSGEQYF. CDR3 sequence (DNA): TGCGCCAGCAGCCAAGGCTCCGGCGAGCAGTACTTC.

This chain joins TRBV7-9 and TRBJ1-4, with TRBD1 matching over 9 bases. Germline-derived CDR1 and CDR2 are SEHNR and FQNEAQ (reference sequence). The CDR3 length is 15 residues. V was clipped by 5 bases and J by 8 bases; unmatched bases: 9. The CDR3 loop reads CASSEWTGVREKLFF. Written as DNA, the CDR3 is TGTGCCAGCAGCGAATGGACAGGGGTCCGGGAAAAACTGTTTTTT.

The V call is TRBV4-3, the J call TRBJ2-1; 7 bases are shared with TRBD1. This CDR3 comprises 16 residues. Trimming removed 0 bases from V and 1 base from J; junction bases left unmatched: 3. In germline, CDR1 is LGHNA, CDR2 YSLEER. CDR3: CASSQDVRGSYNEQFF. Written as DNA, the CDR3 is TGCGCCAGCAGCCAAGATGTCAGGGGGTCCTACAATGAGCAGTTCTTC.

This clonotype came up a few times. The rearrangement joins TRBV7-9 to TRBJ2-5; D is unresolved. CDR1 and CDR2 from the germline V gene are SEHNR and FQNEAQ (reference sequence). The CDR3 runs 12 residues. Between the trimmed V and J ends, which lost 3 bases and 13 bases, there was a span of 15 bases. The CDR3 coding sequence is TGTGCCAGCAGCTTTCAAGAGCGCCCCCCGTACTTC. Translation gives CASSFQERPPYF.

There are a few counts of this clonotype. The rearrangement joins TRBV7-2 to TRBJ2-1, with 11 bases identical to TRBD2. The CDR3 has 17 amino acids. Unmatched junction bases numbered 13, after V lost 4 bases and J lost 8 bases. Germline CDR1 SGHTA, CDR2 FQGNSA. The CDR3 loop is CASSSGGSGRALDEQFF. The CDR3 DNA reads as TGTGCCAGCAGCTCCGGGGGTAGCGGGAGGGCCTTGGATGAGCAGTTCTTC.

This clonotype showed up just once. This chain joins TRBV6-5 and TRBJ2-3, with 9 bases that match TRBD1. V lost 4 bases, J lost 3 bases, and 8 bases stayed unmatched. Germline V gene data show CDR1 as MNHEY and CDR2 as SVGAGI. The CDR3 runs to 16 residues. CDR3 sequence (DNA): TGTGCCAGCAGTTTCCCGAGACAGGGGGGGACAGATACGCAGTATTTT. Amino acid sequence: CASSFPRQGGTDTQYF.

Many counts were recorded for this clonotype. This chain uses TRBV12-3 or TRBV12-4 with TRBJ2-7, with TRBD1 matching over 8 bases. V was clipped by 3 bases and J by 4 bases; unmatched bases: 8. This CDR3 contains 15 residues. This CDR3 reads CASSLRGQGAYEQYF. Written as DNA, the CDR3 is TGTGCCAGCAGTTTGAGGGGCCAGGGGGCGTACGAGCAGTACTTC.

V is TRBV28 and J is TRBJ2-2, with 13 bases identical to TRBD2. Unmatched junction bases numbered 4, after V lost 6 bases and J lost 6 bases. CDR3 length: 15 residues. Looked up from germline, CDR1 is MDHEN and CDR2 is SYDVKM. In DNA, the CDR3 is TGTGCCAGCAGCATACTAGCGGGGGGGCCCGGGGAGCTGTTTTTT. This encodes CASSILAGGPGELFF.

This clonotype was found a few times. The V and J genes are TRBV3-1 and TRBJ2-3, with a possible D match to TRBD2 (5 bases). The CDR3 runs to 15 residues. Germline values: CDR1 LGHDT, CDR2 YNNKEL (reference sequence). V lost 9 bases to trimming and J lost 2 bases, with 18 bases between them. Written as DNA, the CDR3 is TGTGCCAGTACCTCGGCGGGCGGTTTCACAGATACGCAGTATTTT. Translated: CASTSAGGFTDTQYF.

The chain is built from TRBV14 and TRBJ1-2, with 8 positions matching TRBD1. The ends lost 0 bases at V and 8 bases at J; junction bases unmatched: 14. The germline CDR1 and CDR2 sequences are SGHDN and FVKESK. The CDR3 runs 17 residues. The CDR3 reads CASSQEGQAHRGWGYTF. The DNA of the CDR3 is TGTGCCAGCAGCCAAGAGGGACAGGCCCACCGAGGCTGGGGCTACACCTTC.

There are a few counts of this clonotype. V and J are TRBV10-3 and TRBJ2-7; D is possibly TRBD1 (5 bases). Deletions cut 8 bases from V and 3 bases from J, with 14 bases between. The CDR3 runs to 13 residues. Germline values: CDR1 ENHRY, CDR2 SYGVKD. CDR3 nucleotides: TGTGCCATCGCACAGGCTTCAATCTACGAGCAGTACTTC. Protein: CAIAQASIYEQYF.

This clonotype turned up a few times. The chain joins TRBV7-9 to TRBJ1-2; D is ambiguous. Germline CDR1 is SEHNR and CDR2 is FQNEAQ (reference sequence). The CDR3 consists of 13 residues. Trimming cost V 5 bases and J 4 bases, with 11 bases left between them. CDR3 sequence (DNA): TGTGCCAGCAGCCCGGGTCCTCTCTATGGCTACACCTTC. It yields the protein CASSPGPLYGYTF.

The V and J genes are TRBV6-5 and TRBJ2-1, with D perhaps TRBD1 or TRBD2 (5 bases each). Deletions cut 5 bases from V and 4 bases from J, with 12 bases between. Germline CDR1 and CDR2: MNHEY and SVGAGI. The CDR3 sequence is 14 residues long. The CDR3 region is CASSNLGRYNEQFF. In DNA form, the CDR3 reads TGTGCCAGCAGTAACCTGGGACGGTACAATGAGCAGTTCTTC.

This chain joins TRBV12-3 or TRBV12-4 and TRBJ2-5; possibly TRBD1 for D (6 bases). V dropped 7 bases and J dropped 3 bases, with 21 bases sitting between them. This CDR3 is 16 amino acids long. CDR3 coding DNA: TGTGCCAGCACCCAGGGGCCTCCCGGGTTGGAAGAGACCCAGTACTTC. Encoded protein: CASTQGPPGLEETQYF.